The 15 T cell receptor beta chains in this list originate from one sample, sequenced in a study of T cells in Graves' hyperthyroidism and ophthalmopathy. TCR beta CDR3 region amplification was performed from RNA transcripts. First-round RT-PCR with HTBI primers amplified the TCR CDR3 region. TCRdb reprocessed the multiplex PCR reads with MiXCR, giving one entry per CDR3 protein. The table records under 600,000 distinct CDR3 sequences, approximately 16% of them present only once. The material sequenced was blood. The receptors stem from a woman aged 40 to 50 with Graves' ophthalmopathy.

This clonotype was seen repeatedly, ten times or more. The chain recombines TRBV7-9 with TRBJ2-7; a possible D gene is TRBD2 (6 bases). This CDR3 is 16 amino acids long. Trimming stripped 5 bases from V and 3 bases from J, with 20 bases between. From germline, CDR1 is SEHNR and CDR2 FQNEAQ (reference sequence). The CDR3 sequence: CASSPGGTADHYEQYF. The CDR3, as DNA: TGTGCCAGCAGCCCCGGAGGGACCGCAGACCACTACGAGCAGTACTTC.

The V and J genes are TRBV10-3 and TRBJ2-7; TRBD1 is a possible D gene (5 bases). Trimming removed 2 bases at V and 4 bases at J, with 9 bases between. CDR1 and CDR2 from the germline V gene are ENHRY and SYGVKD. The CDR3 covers 13 residues. The CDR3 reads CAISEGAAYEQYF. DNA of the CDR3: TGTGCCATCAGTGAGGGGGCAGCTTACGAGCAGTACTTC.

The chain combines TRBV7-9 with TRBJ1-5, with TRBD1 matching over 10 bases. This CDR3 is built from 16 residues. From germline, CDR1 is SEHNR and CDR2 FQNEAQ (reference sequence). J gave up 3 bases and V 5 bases, and 7 bases lay outside the gene matches. The CDR3 DNA follows: TGTGCCAGCAGCCCCGGGACAGGGGATCTCAATCAGCCCCAGCATTTT. Amino acids: CASSPGTGDLNQPQHF.

This clonotype was picked up many times. The V and J genes are TRBV7-9 and TRBJ1-2; D is unresolved. Per germline, CDR1 SEHNR and CDR2 FQNEAQ (reference sequence). V dropped 5 bases and J dropped 4 bases, with 14 bases sitting between them. CDR3 length: 14 residues. CDR3 residues: CASSPETAPYGYTF. The CDR3 DNA reads TGTGCCAGCAGCCCAGAAACAGCCCCCTATGGCTACACCTTC.

The chain links TRBV5-1 to TRBJ2-7, with no clear D. Germline lookup yields CDR1 SGHRS and CDR2 YFSETQ. Trimming took 0 bases from V and 0 from J, leaving 10 bases between them. There are 15 residues in the CDR3. The CDR3 sequence: CASSLASWGSYEQYF. CDR3 nucleotide sequence: TGCGCCAGCAGCTTGGCCTCGTGGGGCTCCTACGAGCAGTACTTC.

This clonotype appeared many times. The chain employs TRBV7-2 and TRBJ1-3; the D is unclear. Germline V lookup: CDR1 SGHTA, CDR2 FQGNSA. V lost 0 bases and J 0 bases, leaving 9 bases between the germline ends. This CDR3 comprises 16 residues. CDR3 amino acids: CASSLAGPSSGNTIYF. In DNA form, the CDR3 reads TGTGCCAGCAGCTTAGCCGGGCCGAGCTCTGGAAACACCATATATTTT.

This clonotype was observed many times. The J gene is TRBJ1-5, the V gene TRBV30; D is unresolved. Trimming pared 1 base from V and 5 bases from J, leaving 6 bases between. Germline lookup yields CDR1 GTSNPN and CDR2 SVGIG (reference sequence). This CDR3 is 12 amino acids long. DNA of the CDR3: TGTGCCTGGAGTGCGCCGGATCAGCCCCAGCATTTT. Translating gives CAWSAPDQPQHF.

J is TRBJ1-3 and V is TRBV18, with 7 bases that match TRBD1. This CDR3 is 15 amino acids long. Germline V CDR1 and CDR2: KGHSH, LQKENI. The V segment lost 6 bases and the J segment 8 bases; nucleotides outside the gene matches: 13. CDR3 DNA: TGTGCCAGCTCGCCCGCTCCGACAGGGACATACACCATATATTTT. Its protein product is CASSPAPTGTYTIYF.

This clonotype came up a few times. A read error may explain this, as a much larger clone is one base away. The rearrangement joins TRBV11-2 to TRBJ2-1; D is possibly TRBD1 (5 bases). Germline assignment: CDR1 SGHAT and CDR2 FQNNGV. The CDR3 consists of 12 residues. The V end lost 5 bases, the J end lost 8 bases, and 10 bases lay between the germline ends. The CDR3 region has the DNA TGTGCCAGCAGCCTCAGGGTTTATGAGCAGTTCTTC. Its translation is CASSLRVYEQFF.

This clonotype has at least ten counts. V is TRBV6-1 and J is TRBJ2-1, with TRBD2 identical over 10 bases. Germline V CDR1 and CDR2: MNHNS, SASEGT. The CDR3 consists of 18 residues. V lost 0 bases, J lost 4 bases, and 9 bases stayed unmatched. CDR3 residues: CASSEAASGRLKYNEQFF. The CDR3 DNA follows: TGTGCCAGCAGTGAAGCTGCTAGCGGGAGACTTAAATACAATGAGCAGTTCTTC.

Regarding this clonotype: Since a much larger clone is just one base distant, this may be a read error. The gene calls are TRBV6-1 and TRBJ2-1; D may match TRBD1 or TRBD2 (5 bases each). The CDR3 consists of 15 residues. CDR1 and CDR2 (germline): MNHNS, SASEGT. The CDR3 region is CASSKGPGRGNEQSF. The CDR3, as DNA: TGTGCCAGCAGTAAAGGTCCAGGGAGAGGCAATGAGCAGTCCTTC.

This clonotype was counted ten times or more. The rearrangement joins TRBV6-1 to TRBJ2-2, with D possibly matching TRBD1 (6 bases). Deletions cut 7 bases from V and 0 bases from J, with 12 bases between. The germline CDR1 and CDR2 sequences are MNHNS and SASEGT. The CDR3 is 15 amino acids. This CDR3 reads CASTRDTPNTGELFF. DNA of the CDR3: TGTGCCAGCACCCGGGACACCCCGAACACCGGGGAGCTGTTTTTT.

This clonotype was found a few times. The rearrangement links TRBV6-1 to TRBJ2-3, with 7 nucleotides matching TRBD2. The CDR3 is 17 amino acids. Germline V CDR1 and CDR2: MNHNS, SASEGT. V lost 2 bases to trimming and J lost 4 bases; unmatched junction nucleotides: 12. The CDR3 sequence: CASSEKGWGLIPDTQYF. The CDR3 DNA reads TGTGCCAGCAGTGAAAAAGGATGGGGACTAATTCCAGATACGCAGTATTTT.

This clonotype was seen many times. V is TRBV5-1 and J is TRBJ2-1; D unresolved. Looked up from germline, CDR1 is SGHRS and CDR2 is YFSETQ. The germline V and J ends were trimmed by 1 base and 4 bases, with 9 bases remaining between them. The CDR3 runs 14 residues. CDR3 bases: TGCGCCAGCAGCTTGTTAACAGCTTACAATGAGCAGTTCTTC. Amino acids: CASSLLTAYNEQFF. Looking up the rest from reference TRBV5-1 and TRBJ2-1 gives the full variable domain: KAGVTQTPRYLIKTRGQQVTLSCSPISGHRSVSWYQQTPGQGLQFLFEYFSETQRNKGNFPGRFSGRQFSNSRSEMNVSTLELGDSALYLCASSLLTAYNEQFFGPGTRLTVL.

There are a few counts of this clonotype. The V gene is TRBV18, the J gene TRBJ2-2; D possibly uses TRBD1 or TRBD2 (5 bases each). The germline V and J ends were trimmed by 8 bases and 3 bases, with 13 bases remaining between them. CDR1 is KGHSH and CDR2 is LQKENI in the germline V gene. This CDR3 contains 14 residues. CDR3 in DNA: TGTGCCAGCGCTGGGACCGTCGACACCGGGGAGCTGTTTTTT. As protein: CASAGTVDTGELFF.